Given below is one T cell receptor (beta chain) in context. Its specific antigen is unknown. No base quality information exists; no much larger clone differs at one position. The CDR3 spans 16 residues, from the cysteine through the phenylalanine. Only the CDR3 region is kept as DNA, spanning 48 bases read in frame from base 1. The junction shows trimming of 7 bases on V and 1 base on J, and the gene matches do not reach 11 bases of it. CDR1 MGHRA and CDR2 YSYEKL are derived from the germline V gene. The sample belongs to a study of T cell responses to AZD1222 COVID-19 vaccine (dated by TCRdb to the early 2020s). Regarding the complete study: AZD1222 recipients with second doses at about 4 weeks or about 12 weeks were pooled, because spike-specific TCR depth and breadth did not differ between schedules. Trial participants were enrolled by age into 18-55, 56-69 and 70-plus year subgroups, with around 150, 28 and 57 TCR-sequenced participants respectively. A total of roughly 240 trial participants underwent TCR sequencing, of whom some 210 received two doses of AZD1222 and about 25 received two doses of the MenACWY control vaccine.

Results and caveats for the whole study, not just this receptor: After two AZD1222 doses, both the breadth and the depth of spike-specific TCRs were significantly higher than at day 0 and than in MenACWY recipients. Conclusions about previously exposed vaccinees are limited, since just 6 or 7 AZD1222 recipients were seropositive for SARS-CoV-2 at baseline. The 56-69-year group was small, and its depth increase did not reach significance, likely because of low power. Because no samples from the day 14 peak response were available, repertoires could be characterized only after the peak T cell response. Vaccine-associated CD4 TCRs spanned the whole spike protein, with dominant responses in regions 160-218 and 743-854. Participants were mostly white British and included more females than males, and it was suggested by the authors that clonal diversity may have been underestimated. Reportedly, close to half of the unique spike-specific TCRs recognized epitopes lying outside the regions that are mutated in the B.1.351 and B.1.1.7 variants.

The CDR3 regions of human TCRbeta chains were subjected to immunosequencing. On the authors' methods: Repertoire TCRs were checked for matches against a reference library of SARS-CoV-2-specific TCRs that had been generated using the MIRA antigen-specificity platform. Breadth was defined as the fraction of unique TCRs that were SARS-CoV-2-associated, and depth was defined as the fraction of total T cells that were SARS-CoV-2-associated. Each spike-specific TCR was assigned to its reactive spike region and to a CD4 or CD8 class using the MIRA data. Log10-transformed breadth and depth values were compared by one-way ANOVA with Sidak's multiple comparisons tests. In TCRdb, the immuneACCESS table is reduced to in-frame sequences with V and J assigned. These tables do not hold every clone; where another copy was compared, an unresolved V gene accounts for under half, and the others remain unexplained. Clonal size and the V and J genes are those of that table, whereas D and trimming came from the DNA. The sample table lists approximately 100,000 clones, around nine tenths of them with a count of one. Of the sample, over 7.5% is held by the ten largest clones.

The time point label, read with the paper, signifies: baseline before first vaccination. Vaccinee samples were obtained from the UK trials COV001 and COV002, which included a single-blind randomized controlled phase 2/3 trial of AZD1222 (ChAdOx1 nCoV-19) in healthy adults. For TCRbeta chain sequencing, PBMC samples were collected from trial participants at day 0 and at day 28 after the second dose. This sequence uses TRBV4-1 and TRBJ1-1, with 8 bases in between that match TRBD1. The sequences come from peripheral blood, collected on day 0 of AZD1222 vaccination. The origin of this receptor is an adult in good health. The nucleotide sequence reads TGCGCCAGCAACTTCGGACGGGGGACAGGGAACACTGAAGCTTTCTTT. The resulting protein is CASNFGRGTGNTEAFF.